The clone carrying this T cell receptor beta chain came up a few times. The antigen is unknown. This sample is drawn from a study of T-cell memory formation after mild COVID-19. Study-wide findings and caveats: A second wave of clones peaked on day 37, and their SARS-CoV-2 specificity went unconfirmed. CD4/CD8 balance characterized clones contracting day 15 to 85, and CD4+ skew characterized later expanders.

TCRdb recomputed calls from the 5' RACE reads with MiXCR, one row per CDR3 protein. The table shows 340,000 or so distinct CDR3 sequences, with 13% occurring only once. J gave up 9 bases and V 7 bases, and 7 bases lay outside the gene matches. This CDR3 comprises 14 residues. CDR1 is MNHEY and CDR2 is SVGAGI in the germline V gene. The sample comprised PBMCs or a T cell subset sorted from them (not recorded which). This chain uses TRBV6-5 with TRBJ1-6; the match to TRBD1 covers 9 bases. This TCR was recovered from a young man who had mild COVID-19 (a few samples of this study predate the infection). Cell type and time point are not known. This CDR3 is CASTRGQGASPLHF. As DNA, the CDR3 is TGTGCCAGCACCAGGGGACAGGGAGCTTCACCCCTCCACTTT.